Sequencing of this TCR beta chain was carried out in a study of cytomegalovirus exposure and HLA in healthy donors. Study results and limitations: Being indistinguishable, some V segments were excluded, TRBV6-2 and TRBV6-3 among them. There were about 160 TCR beta chains listed as cytomegalovirus-associated. Testing in vitro showed a few CMV-associated chains specific for CMV antigens. At a 0.05 false discovery rate, a later analysis found roughly 17,000 TCR beta sequences to be associated with HLA alleles.

With 60 Vbeta and 13 Jbeta primers, the PCR was carried out. Using immunoSEQ multiplex PCR, the repertoire was profiled, and TCRdb retains in-frame clones only, with some absent. The sample holds roughly 100,000 clones, roughly 70% seen once. The germline CDR1 and CDR2 sequences are SGHAT and FQNNGV. Losses at the gene ends were 3 bases for V and 2 bases for J; bases not matched to a gene: 4. The CDR3 contains 15 residues. As to this clone: Its antigen remains unknown.

The receptor comes from a man between 40 and 49 years old in good health and CMV-seropositive. This chain joins TRBV11-2 and TRBJ2-3; 8 positions agree with TRBD2. The sequencing input was PBMCs. The CDR3 bases are TGTGCCAGCAGCTTTCTAGCGGGCATCACAGATACGCAGTATTTT. Residues: CASSFLAGITDTQYF. Combining the CDR3 with reference TRBV11-2 and TRBJ2-3 gives the whole variable domain EAGVAQSPRYKIIEKRQSVAFWCNPISGHATLYWYQQILGQGPKLLIQFQNNGVVDDSQLPKDRFSAERLKGVDSTLKIQPAKLEDSAVYLCASSFLAGITDTQYFGPGTRLTVL.